This TCR beta chain was identified in a study of cytomegalovirus exposure and HLA in healthy donors. Overall study findings and caveats: It was reportedly the case that the classifier diagnosed cytomegalovirus status with high specificity and sensitivity. Some TCR beta chains (over 150 of them) were listed as cytomegalovirus-associated.

Remarks on this clone: Its specificity is unknown.

The CDR3 covers 14 residues. From germline, CDR1 is SGHDN and CDR2 FVKESK. The V gene end was trimmed by 1 base and the J gene end by 3 bases; junction bases not matched to a gene: 1. At sampling all donors were nominally healthy, likely with unrecorded immune exposures. The PCR made use of 60 Vbeta and 13 Jbeta primers. Assay: immunoSEQ multiplex PCR; the TCRdb copy retains only in-frame clones and omits some. Here the sample spans 60,000 or so clones, 77% being singletons. This sequence originates from a female donor in good health and CMV-seronegative. The specimen sequenced was PBMCs. This sequence joins TRBV14 and TRBJ1-1; TRBD1 matches at 8 bases. The DNA of the CDR3 is TGTGCCAGCAGCCAAGGGACAGGGTACACTGAAGCTTTCTTT. Encoded protein: CASSQGTGYTEAFF.